This T cell receptor (beta chain) was sequenced during a study of T-cell reconstitution after alpha-beta-depleted transplantation in children. Study findings and constraints: Newly made T cells mostly supplied T-cell counts and diversity one year after transplant. Some patients' high day-60 TCRbeta diversity was traced to surviving recipient T cells and thymic progenitors. Reportedly, only several hundred clones from non-depleted graft cells drove alpha-beta T-cell counts at about two months.

This CDR3 has 14 residues. V gave up 9 bases and J gave up 1 base, with 13 bases separating them. CDR1 and CDR2 from the germline V gene are SGHRS and YFSETQ. In its sample, this clonotype was seen a few times. What it binds is not known. Unique molecular identifiers were built into the TCRbeta library. TCRdb processed the PCR reads anew with MiXCR; each CDR3 protein has one entry. The sample consists of just over 200,000 distinct CDR3 sequences, under 8.5% of them appearing once. The sample in question was PBMCs, mostly from graft donor cells, obtained 360 days after TCRalphabeta/CD19-depleted stem cell transplant. This chain links TRBV5-1 with TRBJ2-2; TRBD2 is a possible D gene (6 bases). The source of this sequence is a male patient aged 2 to 9 who had a stem cell transplant for acute myeloid leukemia, so the T cells may come from the graft donor. The CDR3 loop is CATRSGVNTGELFF. CDR3 DNA sequence: TGCGCCACCCGTAGCGGAGTGAACACCGGGGAGCTGTTTTTT.